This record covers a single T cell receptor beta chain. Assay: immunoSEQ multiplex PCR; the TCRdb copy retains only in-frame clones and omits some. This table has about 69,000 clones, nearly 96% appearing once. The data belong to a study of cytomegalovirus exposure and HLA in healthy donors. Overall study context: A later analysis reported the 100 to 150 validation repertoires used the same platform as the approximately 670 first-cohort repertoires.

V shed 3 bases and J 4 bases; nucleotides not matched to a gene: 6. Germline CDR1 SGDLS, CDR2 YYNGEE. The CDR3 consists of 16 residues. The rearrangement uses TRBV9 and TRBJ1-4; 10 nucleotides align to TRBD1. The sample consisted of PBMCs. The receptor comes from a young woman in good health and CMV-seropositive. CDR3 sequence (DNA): TGTGCCAGCAGCGAGACAGGGGGCGCTATTAATGAAAAACTGTTTTTT. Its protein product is CASSETGGAINEKLFF.